The present TCR beta chain was sequenced within a study of CD4+ T cells in melanoma. CDR3 length: 12 amino acids. The germline V gene has CDR1 SGHRS and CDR2 YFSETQ. The V gene lost 1 base and the J gene lost 5 bases, with 7 bases spanning the gap. Only in-frame clones appear in the TCRdb table, and some are missing; sequencing was by immunoSEQ multiplex PCR. The profile covers about 6,600 clones, with around 65% appearing a single time and roughly 20% taken by the ten largest. The J gene is TRBJ2-7, the V gene TRBV5-1; no clear D. This TCR was recovered from a human donor with melanoma. The sample comprised cells from a culture (not recorded whether cultured in vitro). CDR3 sequence (DNA): TGCGCCAGCAGCTTGAAGGGTAACGAGCAGTACTTC. It yields the protein CASSLKGNEQYF.